The clone carrying this TCR beta chain was detected a few times. What it binds is not known. The CDR3 has 15 residues. Germline lookup yields CDR1 MNHNS and CDR2 SASEGT. V lost 6 bases, J lost 3 bases, and 14 bases lay in between. This sample stems from a study of response to subunit inactivated influenza vaccine. General observations from the study: Authors proposed each seasonal influenza vaccination draws in few new T cells.

TCRdb fed the RT-PCR reads into MiXCR, producing one record per CDR3 protein. The data hold 650,000 or so distinct CDR3 sequences, with approximately 15% observed a single time. The TCR comes from a man over 45 who received an inactivated influenza vaccine. Specimen: PBMCs from blood, collected 14 to 15 days before vaccination. The chain joins TRBV6-1 to TRBJ2-2; TRBD1 is a possible D gene (6 bases). The CDR3 bases are TGTGCCAGCAGGACAGGTGGTGTCGACACCGGGGAGCTGTTTTTT. Protein sequence: CASRTGGVDTGELFF.